This TCR beta chain originates from a study of identical twins. Healthy Caucasian individuals made up all the donors. CDR1 is SGHRS and CDR2 is YFSETQ in the germline V gene. Trimming took 1 base from V and 1 from J, leaving 13 bases between them. The CDR3 is 16 amino acids. Study-level findings and limits: Possibly, invariant MAIT and iNKT cells partly confounded zero-insertion analyses. Beta out-of-frame twin sharing showed a weaker excess.

A universal primer binding site was introduced by template switching. The final cDNA contained unique molecular identifiers. From the 5' RACE reads, TCRdb called clonotypes with MiXCR, one entry per CDR3 protein. The sample contains 500,000 to 650,000 distinct CDR3 sequences, about 7% of which appear only once. This clonotype was seen repeatedly, ten times or more. The antigen is not known. This sample also belongs to another study, concerning yellow fever vaccine responses in identical twins.

Sequenced input: PBMCs. The receptor was isolated from a woman aged 18-29 years in good health. The chain couples TRBV5-1 to TRBJ2-3; D is possibly TRBD2 (7 bases). The CDR3 DNA reads TGCGCCAGCAGCTTGAGAGGGGGGGATCGCACAGATACGCAGTATTTT. This translates into CASSLRGGDRTDTQYF. Full variable domain (remainder filled in from reference TRBV5-1 and TRBJ2-3): KAGVTQTPRYLIKTRGQQVTLSCSPISGHRSVSWYQQTPGQGLQFLFEYFSETQRNKGNFPGRFSGRQFSNSRSEMNVSTLELGDSALYLCASSLRGGDRTDTQYFGPGTRLTVL.